The 10 T cell receptor beta chains below all came from one sample that was sequenced in a study of a mutant IDH1 vaccine in newly diagnosed glioma. Time point here: week 11, during vaccination. One vaccine dose held 300 ug of mutant IDH1 20-mer peptide and came with topical imiquimod. These receptors are not linked to any known antigen. Sequenced by immunoSEQ multiplex PCR; TCRdb stores in-frame clones only, minus some. The sample has about 62,000 clones, 75% to 90% seen once. The specimen was PBMCs, collected from a glioma patient whose treatment included an IDH1 peptide vaccine. The source of these receptors is a middle-aged man with glioma.

The chain couples TRBV5-6 to TRBJ2-3, with 13 nucleotides matching TRBD2. CDR1 is SGHDT, CDR2 YYEEEE, per germline. This CDR3 is 16 amino acids long. Trimming cost V 2 bases and J 4 bases; bases outside gene matches: 4. DNA for the CDR3: TGTGCCAGCAGCTTCAGGACTAGCGGGAGAGCAGATACGCAGTATTTT. It is translated as CASSFRTSGRADTQYF.

The J gene is TRBJ2-5, the V gene TRBV2; D is possibly TRBD1 (5 bases). The CDR3 totals 14 residues. Per the germline V gene, CDR1 is SNHLY and CDR2 is FYNNEI. Trimming stripped 6 bases from V and 7 bases from J, with 18 bases between. In DNA, the CDR3 is TGTGCCAGCAGACCAACAGGCATTTGGGGGACCCAGTACTTC. Translation gives CASRPTGIWGTQYF.

This chain uses TRBV9 with TRBJ2-7; tentatively, D is TRBD1 (5 bases). V was shortened by 5 bases and J by 4 bases, with 7 bases between the two germline ends. From germline, CDR1 is SGDLS and CDR2 YYNGEE. The length of the CDR3 is 11 residues. CDR3 nucleotide sequence: TGTGCCAGCAGTAAGGGGTACGAGCAGTACTTC. Its protein is CASSKGYEQYF.

The chain has TRBV28 and TRBJ2-1, with a tentative D call TRBD2 (6 bases). The CDR3 extends over 15 amino acids. V gave up 6 bases and J gave up 4 bases, with 16 bases separating them. Germline V gives CDR1 MDHEN, CDR2 SYDVKM. This CDR3 reads CASSQVGSGYNEQFF. CDR3 DNA: TGTGCCAGCAGCCAAGTCGGTAGCGGATACAATGAGCAGTTCTTC.

This clone was observed a single time. J is TRBJ2-6 and V is TRBV2; 7 positions agree with TRBD1. The CDR3 is made up of 14 amino acids. The ends lost 7 bases at V and 5 bases at J; junction bases unmatched: 5. Germline V gene lookup returns CDR1 SNHLY and CDR2 FYNNEI. This CDR3 reads CASMGTERANVLTF. The CDR3, as DNA: TGTGCCAGCATGGGGACAGAGAGGGCCAACGTCCTGACTTTC.

Remarks on this clone: The junction differs from germline at one of its ends, possibly a read error. J is TRBJ2-5 and V is TRBV5-6, with D maybe TRBD1 (6 bases). This CDR3 spans 14 amino acids. Germline CDR1 is SGHDT and CDR2 is YYEEEE. CDR3 in amino acids: CASRLGAGEETQYF. As DNA, the CDR3 is TGTGCCAGCAGATTGGGGGCAGGGGAAGAGACCCAGTACTTC. Filled out from reference TRBV5-6 and TRBJ2-5, the complete variable domain reads DAGVTQSPTHLIKTRGQQVTLRCSPKSGHDTVSWYQQALGQGPQFIFQYYEEEERQRGNFPDRFSGHQFPNYSSELNVNALLLGDSALYLCASRLGAGEETQYFGPGTRLLVL.

This rearrangement joins TRBV27 to TRBJ1-2; D gene uncertain. With 8 bases removed from V and 4 bases from J, the gap between germline ends came to 14 bases. This CDR3 is 13 amino acids long. CDR1 is MNHEY, CDR2 SMNVEV, per germline (reference sequence). In DNA form, the CDR3 reads TGTGCCAGCTCGTTCGACGCCGGCTATGGCTACACCTTC. It codes for CASSFDAGYGYTF.

The V call is TRBV14, the J call TRBJ1-2, with a possible D match to TRBD1 (5 bases). The V and J ends lost 4 bases and 4 bases respectively, with 25 bases between them. The V gene's germline CDR1 is SGHDN and CDR2 FVKESK. The length of the CDR3 is 18 residues. The CDR3 loop reads CASSPTLAEWWGTYGYTF. In nucleotides, the CDR3 is TGTGCCAGCAGCCCTACTTTAGCAGAGTGGTGGGGGACCTATGGCTACACCTTC.

The chain couples TRBV9 to TRBJ1-2; D is ambiguous. Germline loops: CDR1 SGDLS, CDR2 YYNGEE. V shed 4 bases and J shed 2 bases, with 30 bases lying between them. This CDR3 contains 20 residues. The CDR3, as DNA: TGTGCCAGCAGCCCGTGGGTCGCGGGGATCCTGTTACCGTACAACTATGGCTACACCTTC. The encoded protein is CASSPWVAGILLPYNYGYTF.

The J gene is TRBJ2-7, the V gene TRBV7-9; TRBD1 matches 9 bases. Unmatched junction bases numbered 8, after V lost 5 bases and J lost 12 bases. The CDR3 consists of 12 residues. Germline V lookup: CDR1 SEHNR, CDR2 FQNEAQ (reference sequence). DNA for the CDR3: TGTGCCAGCAGCAGGGAAAACAGGGGGCTGTACGTC. It is translated as CASSRENRGLYV.